A single T cell receptor (beta chain) is shown here with its context. What it binds is unknown. Sequenced by immunoSEQ multiplex PCR; TCRdb stores in-frame clones only, minus some. In the table there are a few million clones, about 90% of which are singletons. The data belong to a study of shared clonotypes between healthy human individuals. In the study overall: The plates for each donor numbered three CD4 naive, three CD4 memory, two CD8 naive and one CD8 memory. General study results and limits: Naive subsets, compared against memory subsets, generally had larger estimated richness values.

The TCR originated in a man aged 18 to 35 in good health. Some clones in this sample may be carry-over from other donors' samples. The specimen was naive CD4+ T cells from PBMCs. The sample's subset: CD45RA+ positively selected.

The CDR3: CASSPHPSGYTGELFF. DNA for the CDR3: TGTGCCAGCAGTCCCCACCCTAGCGGCTACACCGGGGAGCTGTTTTTT. This rearrangement joins TRBV7-3 to TRBJ2-2, with TRBD2 identical over 7 bases. CDR1 SGHTA and CDR2 FQGTGA come from the germline V gene. This CDR3 has 16 amino acids. Germline trimming cut 6 bases from V and 3 bases from J; bases unmatched to any gene: 10.